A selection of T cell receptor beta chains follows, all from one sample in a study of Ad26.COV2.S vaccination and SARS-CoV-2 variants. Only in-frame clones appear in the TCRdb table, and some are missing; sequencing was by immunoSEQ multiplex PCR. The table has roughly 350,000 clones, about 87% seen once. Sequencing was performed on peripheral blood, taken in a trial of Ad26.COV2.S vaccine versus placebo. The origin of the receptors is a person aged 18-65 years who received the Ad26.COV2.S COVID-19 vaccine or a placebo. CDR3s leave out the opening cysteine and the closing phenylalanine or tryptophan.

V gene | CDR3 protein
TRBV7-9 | ASSLALQEQY
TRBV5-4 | ASTPRQGSETQY
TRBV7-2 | ASSFARGSGYEQY
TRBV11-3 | ASSLGPTGELF
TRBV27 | ASRSSVEETQY
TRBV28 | ASSSDRGPRYT
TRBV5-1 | ASSTPSGRAGETQY
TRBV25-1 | ASSEHLPGQGENTEAF
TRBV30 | AWSVPRGTRDTEAF
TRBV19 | ASSPLGPSDTQY
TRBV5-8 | ASSFRDRGLTGELF
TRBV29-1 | SVVSQLYGYT
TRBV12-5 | ASGLGLGGGGEKLF
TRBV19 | ASSIAAYGYT
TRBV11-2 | ASSETGTSGGVYTGELF
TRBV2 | ASSPDSLYEQY
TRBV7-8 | ASSRVIIVTGELF
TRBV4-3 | ASSQAGTSGRDTQY
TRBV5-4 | ASSPGTDNTGELF
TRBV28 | ASTALGRGEKLF
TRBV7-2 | ASSLEQTDTQY
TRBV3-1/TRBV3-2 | ASSPTGANVLT
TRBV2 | ASRDHPRGEQY
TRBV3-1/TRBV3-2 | ASSPRGRGYT
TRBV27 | ASSSVVKANYGYT
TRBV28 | ASSFGSNGDYGYT
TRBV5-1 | ASSPGLANHEQY
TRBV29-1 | SVRRPGDSTTSAVGELF
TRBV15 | ATSIRRTNEKLF
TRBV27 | ASSPAGLAGVETQY
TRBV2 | ASSVDRVKSQPQH
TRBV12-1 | ARQPDSAYNEQF
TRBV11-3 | ASSLRLGGTDTQY
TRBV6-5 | ASSYGSGEQF
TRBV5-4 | ASSPWTGNTEAF
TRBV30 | AWSAGQGAEQY
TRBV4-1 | ASSQGELNTEAF
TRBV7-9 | ASSLASGGVDTQY
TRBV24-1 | ATSDAGTNYGYT
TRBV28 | ASTPGGMNTEAF
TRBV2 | ASSGQSVGYSNQPQH
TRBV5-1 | ASSSLQGSDNSPLH
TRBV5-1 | ASSATGGLNYGYT
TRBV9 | ASSVGDRNTEAF
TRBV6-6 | ASSYGDRGNNQPQH
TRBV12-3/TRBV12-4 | ASSLWGSEAF
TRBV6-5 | ASSPPGPETQY
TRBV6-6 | ASSPGGGEQY